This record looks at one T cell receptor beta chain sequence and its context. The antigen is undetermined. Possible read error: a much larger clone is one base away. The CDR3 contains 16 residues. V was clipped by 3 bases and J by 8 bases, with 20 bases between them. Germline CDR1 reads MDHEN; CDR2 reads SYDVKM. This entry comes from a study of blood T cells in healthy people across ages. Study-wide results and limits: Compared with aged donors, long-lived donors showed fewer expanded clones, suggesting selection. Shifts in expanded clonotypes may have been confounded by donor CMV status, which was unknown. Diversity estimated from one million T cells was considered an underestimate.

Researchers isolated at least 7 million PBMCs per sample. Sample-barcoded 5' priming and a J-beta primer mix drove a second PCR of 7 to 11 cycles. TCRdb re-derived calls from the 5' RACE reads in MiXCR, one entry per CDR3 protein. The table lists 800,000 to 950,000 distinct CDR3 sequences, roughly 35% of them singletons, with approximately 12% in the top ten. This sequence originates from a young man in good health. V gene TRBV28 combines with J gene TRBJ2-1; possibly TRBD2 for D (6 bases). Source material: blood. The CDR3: CASSFLRDSGDDEQFF. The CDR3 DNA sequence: TGTGCCAGCAGTTTTCTCAGGGACTCGGGAGACGATGAGCAGTTCTTC.